A single sample is the source of the 8 T cell receptor beta chains below, sequenced in a study of cytomegalovirus exposure and HLA in healthy donors. PCR employed 60 Vbeta and 13 Jbeta primers. TCRdb's copy holds only in-frame clones and misses some; the assay was immunoSEQ multiplex PCR. The sample yields under 150,000 clones, 80% to 85% seen once. The material sequenced was PBMCs. The receptors were gathered from a boy aged 2 to 9 in good health and CMV-seronegative.

The chain couples TRBV6-5 to TRBJ2-1; tentative D call: TRBD1 (6 bases). Deletions cut 3 bases from V and 8 bases from J, with 11 bases between. This CDR3 region has 13 residues. Germline V gives CDR1 MNHEY, CDR2 SVGAGI. The CDR3 protein is CASSYGDKYEQFF. The CDR3 DNA reads as TGTGCCAGCAGTTATGGGGACAAATATGAGCAGTTCTTC.

The rearrangement links TRBV5-4 to TRBJ2-1; 10 bases agree with TRBD2. This CDR3 is 16 amino acids long. The junction had 10 bases not matched to a gene; V was cut back by 6 bases and J by 4 bases. Looked up from germline, CDR1 is SGHNT and CDR2 is YYREEE (reference sequence). CDR3 amino acids: CASTVASGGPYNEQFF. The CDR3 bases are TGTGCCAGCACCGTTGCTAGCGGGGGACCTTACAATGAGCAGTTCTTC.

The rearrangement joins TRBV6-6 to TRBJ1-2; maybe TRBD1 (5 bases). The CDR3 totals 13 residues. CDR1 is MNHNY and CDR2 is SVGAGI in the germline V gene (reference sequence). V was clipped by 2 bases and J by 8 bases, with 12 bases between them. The CDR3 DNA is TGTGCCAGCAGTTACGTCTGGGGACTGGGCTACACCTTC. This gives the protein CASSYVWGLGYTF.

The chain couples TRBV4-1 to TRBJ1-1; 11 bases align to TRBD1. Unmatched junction bases numbered 3, after V lost 1 base and J lost 5 bases. Germline values: CDR1 MGHRA, CDR2 YSYEKL. This CDR3 contains 15 residues. The CDR3 bases are TGCGCCAGCAGCCAAGTGGGACAGGGGGTTACTGAAGCTTTCTTT. Translating gives CASSQVGQGVTEAFF.

This rearrangement joins TRBV10-1 to TRBJ2-7; D is possibly TRBD1 (5 bases). Per germline, CDR1 WNHNN and CDR2 SYGVQD (reference sequence). Deletions cut 8 bases from V and 0 bases from J, with 14 bases between. The CDR3 is made up of 14 amino acids. DNA of the CDR3: TGCGCCAGCCCTTGGGGCCAGCTCTCCTACGAGCAGTACTTC. It codes for CASPWGQLSYEQYF.

V usage is TRBV18 and J usage is TRBJ1-5; D may be TRBD1 (5 bases). V was pared by 3 bases and J by 0 bases, with 9 bases between. CDR1 is KGHSH and CDR2 is LQKENI in the germline V gene. The CDR3 covers 15 residues. The CDR3 bases are TGTGCCAGCTCACCCCAGGGTCGTAGCAATCAGCCCCAGCATTTT. This encodes CASSPQGRSNQPQHF.

The chain uses TRBV5-5 and TRBJ2-7, with D possibly matching TRBD2 (6 bases). Germline V gives CDR1 SGHKS, CDR2 YYEKEE (reference sequence). This CDR3 spans 14 amino acids. With 6 bases removed from V and 3 bases from J, the gap between germline ends came to 16 bases. CDR3 amino acids: CASNPERGGYEQYF. CDR3 bases: TGTGCCAGCAACCCTGAAAGGGGAGGCTACGAGCAGTACTTC.

The chain employs TRBV15 and TRBJ2-7; 9 positions agree with TRBD1. V shed 2 bases and J 2 bases; nucleotides not matched to a gene: 7. Germline CDR1 LNHNV, CDR2 YYDKDF (reference sequence). The CDR3 runs to 16 residues. The CDR3 sequence: CATSRNDRGLPYEQYF. The CDR3 region has the DNA TGTGCCACCAGCAGAAATGACAGGGGGTTACCCTACGAGCAGTACTTC.